These T cell receptor beta chains were read from a single sample in a study of T-cell memory formation after mild COVID-19. TCRdb analysed the 5' RACE reads with MiXCR anew, one entry per CDR3 protein. Counted here are 250,000 to 350,000 distinct CDR3 sequences, roughly a fifth occurring once; the ten biggest clones make up 20% to 25%. The specimen was PBMCs or a T cell subset sorted from them (not recorded which). The receptors come from a man between 18 and 29 years old who had mild COVID-19 (a few samples of this study predate the infection). Cell type and time point are not known. Each CDR3 is given with its conserved first and last residue. A D gene is named only where the DNA matches it firmly. Clone sizes are given selectively: once, few, many, or a class where the clone is expanded.

clone_size	j_call	v_call	d_call	cdr3_aa	cdr3_nt
many	TRBJ1-1	TRBV6-5	-	CASSYGGNTEAFF	TGTGCCAGCAGTTACGGGGGGAACACTGAAGCTTTCTTT
-	TRBJ1-1	TRBV6-5	-	CASRRGMTGNTEAFF	TGTGCCAGCAGGAGGGGCATGACAGGGAACACTGAAGCTTTCTTT
few	TRBJ1-1	TRBV15	-	CATRWGIGTEAFF	TGTGCCACCAGATGGGGGATTGGTACTGAAGCTTTCTTT
few	TRBJ1-3	TRBV21-1	-	CASSGDCGNTIYF	TGTGCCAGCAGCGGGGACTGTGGAAACACCATATATTTT
many	TRBJ2-5	TRBV27	-	CASSYGLWETQYF	TGTGCCAGCAGTTACGGACTGTGGGAGACCCAGTACTTC
few	TRBJ2-1	TRBV7-9	-	CASSSWGDYNEQFF	TGTGCCAGCAGTTCATGGGGGGATTACAATGAGCAGTTCTTC
few	TRBJ2-1	TRBV2	TRBD1	CASSEGYTGQGLIHEQFF	TGTGCCAGCAGTGAAGGTTACACGGGACAGGGATTGATACATGAGCAGTTCTTC
-	TRBJ1-5	TRBV7-9	-	CASRSGNQPQHF	TGTGCCAGCAGGAGCGGCAATCAGCCCCAGCATTTT
-	TRBJ2-6	TRBV4-2	-	CASSQEAGDGANVLTF	TGTGCCAGCAGCCAAGAAGCAGGGGACGGGGCCAACGTCCTGACTTTC
many	TRBJ2-5	TRBV4-3	TRBD2	CASSQDPSGGARETQYF	TGCGCCAGCAGCCAAGATCCTAGCGGGGGGGCCAGGGAGACCCAGTACTTC
few	TRBJ1-1	TRBV5-1	TRBD1	CASSWDRAPWDTEAFF	TGCGCCAGCAGCTGGGACAGGGCGCCGTGGGACACTGAAGCTTTCTTT
-	TRBJ1-5	TRBV10-2	-	CASSGTDNQPQHF	TGCGCCAGCAGTGGGACGGACAATCAGCCCCAGCATTTT
-	TRBJ1-1	TRBV6-2/TRBV6-3	-	CASSYTEGDTEAFF	TGTGCCAGCAGTTACACTGAGGGTGACACTGAAGCTTTCTTT
-	TRBJ1-5	TRBV24-1	-	CATSDPGMGNQPQHF	TGTGCCACCAGTGATCCTGGAATGGGCAATCAGCCCCAGCATTTT
-	TRBJ2-5	TRBV20-1	-	CSGSLREETQYF	TGCAGCGGTTCCCTACGGGAAGAGACCCAGTACTTC
many	TRBJ2-3	TRBV7-2	TRBD2	CASSRRSGDSRDTQYF	TGTGCCAGCAGCCGCCGGAGCGGGGACTCACGAGATACGCAGTATTTT
-	TRBJ2-1	TRBV27	-	CASSLGGPPYNEQFF	TGTGCCAGCAGTTTGGGCGGACCACCCTACAATGAGCAGTTCTTC
few	TRBJ2-7	TRBV10-1	-	CASSAAGHPYEQYF	TGCGCCAGCAGCGCCGCGGGACACCCCTACGAGCAGTACTTC
-	TRBJ2-5	TRBV7-9	-	CASTLGRHETQYF	TGTGCCAGCACCCTGGGAAGGCACGAGACCCAGTACTTC
-	TRBJ2-1	TRBV6-2/TRBV6-3	TRBD2	CASTDPRRGGIEQFF	TGTGCCAGCACCGATCCCCGGCGGGGGGGTATAGAGCAGTTCTTC
-	TRBJ2-7	TRBV5-1	-	CASSPHGFYEQYF	TGCGCCAGCAGCCCGCACGGGTTCTACGAGCAGTACTTC
-	TRBJ2-1	TRBV5-1	-	CASSRDFYNEQFF	TGCGCCAGCAGCAGGGACTTCTACAATGAGCAGTTCTTC
-	TRBJ1-1	TRBV30	-	CAWSLNTEAFF	TGTGCCTGGAGTCTAAACACTGAAGCTTTCTTT
-	TRBJ2-5	TRBV18	-	CASSPPTQGETQYF	TGTGCCAGCTCACCACCGACACAGGGAGAGACCCAGTACTTC
few	TRBJ2-3	TRBV7-6	TRBD1	CASSRTGGEDTQYF	TGTGCCAGCAGCAGGACAGGGGGTGAAGATACGCAGTATTTT
-	TRBJ2-7	TRBV12-3/TRBV12-4	-	CASSLGAGIPTFYEQYF	TGTGCCAGCAGTTTAGGTGCAGGGATTCCCACCTTTTACGAGCAGTACTTC
many	TRBJ1-1	TRBV29-1	TRBD1	CSATGGPETEAFF	TGCAGCGCGACAGGGGGCCCCGAGACTGAAGCTTTCTTT
-	TRBJ2-6	TRBV7-2	-	CASSSWGTATF	TGTGCCAGCAGCTCCTGGGGGACGGCTACTTTC
many	TRBJ1-1	TRBV12-3/TRBV12-4	-	CASSLAVEAFF	TGTGCCAGCAGTTTAGCGGTTGAAGCTTTCTTT
-	TRBJ1-5	TRBV20-1	TRBD1	CSARETGTQPQHF	TGCAGTGCTAGAGAGACAGGGACCCAGCCCCAGCATTTT
few	TRBJ2-5	TRBV25-1	-	CASSEYQPGETQYF	TGTGCCAGCAGTGAATACCAGCCGGGGGAGACCCAGTACTTC
-	TRBJ2-3	TRBV6-5	TRBD2	CASSYSSIAGGTDTQYF	TGTGCCAGCAGTTACTCCTCTATAGCGGGGGGCACAGATACGCAGTATTTT
-	TRBJ2-5	TRBV20-1	-	CSARERDQSQETQYF	TGCAGTGCTAGAGAAAGGGACCAATCACAAGAGACCCAGTACTTC
-	TRBJ1-4	TRBV5-1	TRBD1	CASSTGQGYEKLFF	TGCGCCAGCAGCACCGGACAGGGCTATGAAAAACTGTTTTTT
-	TRBJ2-2	TRBV7-3	-	CASSPGLAYTGELFF	TGTGCCAGCAGTCCCGGGCTAGCCTACACCGGGGAGCTGTTTTTT
few	TRBJ2-3	TRBV5-1	-	CASSFRDSPTDTQYF	TGCGCCAGCAGCTTCCGGGACTCCCCCACAGATACGCAGTATTTT
few	TRBJ2-7	TRBV25-1	-	CASSVFGRYEQYF	TGTGCCAGCAGTGTTTTCGGCCGCTACGAGCAGTACTTC
-	TRBJ1-1	TRBV3-1	TRBD1	CASSDRRQGITEAFF	TGTGCCAGCAGCGACCGTAGACAGGGTATCACTGAAGCTTTCTTT
few	TRBJ2-6	TRBV2	-	CASNLQGNSGANVLTF	TGTGCCAGCAACCTCCAGGGGAACTCTGGGGCCAACGTCCTGACTTTC
few	TRBJ2-5	TRBV7-6	TRBD1	CASRRQGFQETQYF	TGTGCCAGCAGAAGACAGGGGTTCCAAGAGACCCAGTACTTC
few	TRBJ1-1	TRBV10-3	TRBD1	CATQTGEKAFF	TGTGCCACCCAGACAGGGGAAAAAGCTTTCTTT
-	TRBJ2-4	TRBV4-2	-	CASTRGPHDWDIQYF	TGTGCCAGCACCCGCGGTCCCCACGACTGGGACATTCAGTACTTC
few	TRBJ2-7	TRBV29-1	TRBD1	CSVVRDRGYEQYF	TGCAGCGTTGTTCGGGACAGGGGTTACGAGCAGTACTTC
many	TRBJ2-1	TRBV30	-	CAWSGLFRRSYNEQFF	TGTGCCTGGAGCGGACTTTTCAGAAGGTCCTACAATGAGCAGTTCTTC
few	TRBJ2-1	TRBV6-6	TRBD2	CASIAGGIGRNEQFF	TGTGCCAGCATAGCGGGGGGCATCGGCAGGAATGAGCAGTTCTTC